This TCR beta chain was sequenced for a study of blood T cells in healthy people across ages (dated by TCRdb to about 2015). Background for the entire study: In model experiments, template switching captured roughly one uniquely barcoded TCR beta cDNA molecule for every two T cells. The study measured age-related changes in TCR beta repertoire diversity using deep sequencing normalized with unique cDNA molecular identifiers. The donors were split into four age groups: young (average around 15 years), middle-aged (39), aged (over 55) and long-lived (approximately 80). Donors of different ages were randomly distributed across sequencing lanes to avoid experimental bias. The study analyzed two additional independent replicas of 1 million unique cDNA reads from the same blood draw for two donors, one aged 18 to 30 and one aged 80 or older. What the authors observed across the whole study: Estimates of total diversity based on one million sequenced T cells were considered lower bounds and underestimates. As age increased, observed TCR beta diversity per million T cells dropped in a roughly linear way, and a significant reduction was already evident by age about 40. Observed TCR beta diversity correlated strongly with the percentage of naive T cells measured by flow cytometry. Donor CMV infection status was unknown, potentially confounding age-related changes in expanded clonotypes. Conclusive comparison of naive and antigen-experienced compartments was prevented by the profiling of bulk unsorted PBMCs. Compared with the aged group, more naive CD4+ T cells, fewer expanded clones and increased TCR diversity were shown by the long-lived group, suggesting age selection.

Comment on this clonotype: The antigen it binds to is not known. The record has no base qualities; no much larger clone is one base away.

Its CDR3 holds 13 amino acids, cysteine through phenylalanine. The entry retains the CDR3 DNA only, 39 bases that are in frame from base 1. V is cut by 3 bases and J by 3 bases, and the space between the germline ends is 12 bases. Taken from the germline V gene (reference sequence), the CDR1 and CDR2 loops are DFQATT and SNEGSKA. The library was generated by 5' RACE. Sequencing was performed on an Illumina HiSeq 2500. The second PCR ran for roughly 7 to 11 cycles and used a J-beta primer mix along with a sample-barcoded 5' primer. A unique molecular identifier was introduced onto each TCR beta cDNA molecule by a template-switch 5' adaptor carrying 12 random nucleotides. At least 2.5 million CDR3-containing paired-end reads were obtained from each sample. First-strand cDNA synthesis was performed from all RNA using the Mint cDNA synthesis kit, with priming by a TRBC-specific oligonucleotide. Following uracil-DNA glycosylase treatment, a first 18-cycle PCR with universal primers M1SS and BC2_uni_R was performed on all cDNA. Per the source publication's procedure: Normalization of each sample was performed by random selection of 1 million high-quality reads, each carrying a distinct molecular identifier. Reads with shared molecular identifiers were discarded instead of being binned into consensus sequences. CDR3 identification, clonotype clustering and error correction used MiTCR with a Q25 quality threshold and the strictest error-elimination algorithm. A nonparametric unseen species model with Euler transformation was used to estimate a lower bound on total TCR beta diversity. Through fastp at Q25 and MiXCR, TCRdb rebuilt clones from the public reads, retaining in-frame beta chains. When rows share a CDR3 protein, they turn into one entry using the most common DNA and genes. The V and J calls here are based on TCRdb, not the publication. The sample profile shows fewer than 1,000,000 distinct CDR3 sequences; about 42% of them were found once. Of the sample, roughly a fifth is held by the ten largest clones.

Donors were 39 systemically healthy Caucasian individuals from Russia aged roughly 6 to 100 years. About 9.8 milliliters of peripheral blood were drawn from each donor into EDTA-treated Vacutainer tubes. Ficoll-Paque density-gradient centrifugation was used to isolate PBMCs, with at least 6.5 million obtained per sample. Total RNA, at least 5.5 micrograms per sample, was extracted from PBMCs with Trizol reagent. The percentages of naive CD45RAhigh/CD27high T cells were determined by flow cytometry on a PBMC aliquot from every donor. In this chain, TRBV20-1 is recombined with TRBJ2-7; the D gene cannot be resolved beyond TRBD1 or TRBD2, each matching 5 bases. The material sequenced was blood. The origin of this receptor is a man aged 55 to 70 in good health. In nucleotide form, the sequence is TGCAGTGCTAGTCCCTCGGGGCTCTACGAGCAGTACTTC. It specifies CSASPSGLYEQYF.